Following are 4 T cell receptor beta chains from one sample sequenced in a study of T cell repertoires in cytomegalovirus infection. Antigens of these TCRs are unknown. TCRdb called the reads again in MiXCR, with one record for every CDR3 protein. The table lists a few hundred thousand distinct CDR3 sequences, just under 35% of them singletons. Sequenced material: cultured PBMCs, taken from culture after CMV antigen stimulation. All receptors come from a human donor in good health (CMV status not recorded). Some clones in this sample may be carry-over from other donors' samples.

J is TRBJ2-5 and V is TRBV10-3; maybe TRBD2 (6 bases). Per the germline V gene, CDR1 is ENHRY and CDR2 is SYGVKD. V was shortened by 3 bases and J by 5 bases, with 10 bases between the two germline ends. CDR3 length: 13 amino acids. CDR3: CAISDWRAETQYF. CDR3 DNA sequence: TGTGCCATCAGTGACTGGAGGGCTGAGACCCAGTACTTC.

The V gene is TRBV5-8, the J gene TRBJ1-1; 7 bases line up with TRBD1. This CDR3 is 14 amino acids long. Germline V gives CDR1 SGHTS, CDR2 YDEGEE. Unmatched junction bases numbered 6, after V lost 6 bases and J lost 1 base. The CDR3 nucleotides read TGTGCCAGCAATACCGGGACAGCGAACACTGAAGCTTTCTTT. Translating gives CASNTGTANTEAFF.

The table lists this clonotype with a count of one. The J gene is TRBJ2-7, the V gene TRBV28; 8 bases are a match to TRBD2. There are 16 residues in the CDR3. Germline lookup yields CDR1 MDHEN and CDR2 SYDVKM. The V and J ends lost 6 bases and 0 bases, in that order; junction bases with no gene match: 10. The CDR3 region is CASSPAGAGGSYEQYF. Here the CDR3 DNA reads TGTGCCAGCAGCCCTGCTGGGGCGGGAGGCTCCTACGAGCAGTACTTC.

The DNA of the CDR3 is TGTGCCAGCAGTTTTCTAGCGGGACGAGAGACCCAGTACTTC. Its translation: CASSFLAGRETQYF. The V and J genes are TRBV28 and TRBJ2-5, with 9 bases fitting TRBD2. V was clipped by 3 bases and J by 4 bases; unmatched bases: 3. The CDR3 is 14 amino acids. Germline CDR1 reads MDHEN; CDR2 reads SYDVKM.